A single TCR beta chain is shown here with its context. Its antigen is currently not known. Base qualities were left out, and no much larger clone turns up one base away. These data originate in a study of blood T cell repertoires in COVID-19 (dated by TCRdb to the early 2020s). Study-level background: Collaborator samples came from the United States, Italy and Spain and covered acute and convalescent phases of COVID-19. The material from the prospective study consisted of cDNA or gDNA derived from T cells, B-cell-depleted T cells, or PBMCs. Subjects who had been exposed to COVID-19, were actively infected with it, or had recovered from it provided the deeply sampled blood TCRbeta repertoires that made up the dataset. The repertoires were released in a freely available public database meant as a resource for research on the immune response to SARS-CoV-2. Samples came from the ongoing ImmuneRACE study (first 160 participants) plus 1,254 subjects from 6 global collaborators. The sample metadata nearly always contained a de-identified subject ID, COVID-19 status, age in years and sex. HLA class I and class II types, where available, came from metadata supplied by the sample provider rather than from assay-based typing.

Inclusive of the bounding cysteine and phenylalanine, the CDR3 is 14 residues long. The sequence is cut down to CDR3 DNA, 42 bases in frame from base 1. V is reduced by 3 bases and J by 8 bases, leaving a spacing of 16 bases between them. Taken from the germline V gene, the CDR1 and CDR2 loops are MDHEN and SYDVKM. In the prospective study, participants were roughly 18 to 95 years old, resided in under 30 geographic areas of the United States, and were enrolled through a virtual design. To assign participants to cohorts, the prospective study relied on clinical history that participants themselves reported in a screening survey and a study questionnaire. Each participant in the prospective study had whole blood, serum and a nasopharyngeal or oropharyngeal swab collected by mobile phlebotomists. Additional blood draws and questionnaires over an approximately 2-month period could optionally be provided by prospective study participants. Before DNA extraction, prospective study blood samples were shipped either frozen or at room temperature.

On the study overall, not on this receptor specifically: The amount of clinical and demographic metadata varied by source and participant and was provided uncurated.

TCRbeta CDR3 regions were amplified from genomic DNA by means of the immunoSEQ Assay, a bias-controlled multiplex PCR. The paper's processing steps were these. Within the assay, amplification of reference gene primers was used to estimate how many nucleated cells each sample contained. To quantify the absolute abundance of each unique TCRbeta CDR3 rearrangement, sequence reads were collapsed and filtered. For each sample, productive Simpson clonality was calculated as the square root of Simpson's diversity index over productive rearrangements. In its TCRdb copy, this immuneACCESS table keeps in-frame sequences only and misses some clones. Where compared with another copy, unresolved V genes explain less than half of these, and the others have no known cause. The V and J calls and clone size come from that table; D and trimming were worked out from the DNA. The sample contains roughly 250,000 clones, about nine tenths of them found a single time. About 6% of the sample comes from the top ten.

The V and J segments used are TRBV28 and TRBJ1-2, with TRBD1 as a weak D call on 6 bases. The receptor was isolated from a woman between 25 and 40 years old with acute COVID-19. Sequencing was done on a sample of PBMCs or T cells enriched from blood (not recorded which). DNA sequence: TGTGCCAGCAGTTTGGGAAAAACAGGGTTGGGCTACACCTTC. It specifies CASSLGKTGLGYTF.